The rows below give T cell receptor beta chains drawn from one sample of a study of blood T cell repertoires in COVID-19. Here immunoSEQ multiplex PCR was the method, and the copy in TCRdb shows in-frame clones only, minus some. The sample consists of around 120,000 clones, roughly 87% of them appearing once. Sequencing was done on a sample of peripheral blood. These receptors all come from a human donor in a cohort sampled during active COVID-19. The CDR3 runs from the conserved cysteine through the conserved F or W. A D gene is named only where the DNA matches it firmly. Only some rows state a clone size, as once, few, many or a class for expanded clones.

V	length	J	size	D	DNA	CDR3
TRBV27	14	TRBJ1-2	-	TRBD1	TGTGCCAGCAGTTTGGACAGGAGGGGCTATGGCTACACCTTC	CASSLDRRGYGYTF
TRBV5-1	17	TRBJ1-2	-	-	TGCGCCAGCAGCTTGCCCACCACCCAGGCAGGGGTCTATGGCTACACCTTC	CASSLPTTQAGVYGYTF
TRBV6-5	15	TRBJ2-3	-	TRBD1	TGTGCCAGCTCGGACAGGGGTGGAAGCACAGATACGCAGTATTTT	CASSDRGGSTDTQYF
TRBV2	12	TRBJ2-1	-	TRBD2	TGTGCCAGCAGTACGGGGGGCAATGAGCAGTTCTTC	CASSTGGNEQFF
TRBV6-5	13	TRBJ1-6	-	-	TGTGCCAGCTGGGATCGCAGGGGCTCACCCCTCCACTTT	CASWDRRGSPLHF
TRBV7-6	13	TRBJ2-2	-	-	TGTGCCAGCAGCTTGCAGGGTAGGGGGGAGCTGTTTTTT	CASSLQGRGELFF
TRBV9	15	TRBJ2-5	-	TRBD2	TGTGCCAGCAGCGTCCGCGGGGGGGAACAAGAGACCCAGTACTTC	CASSVRGGEQETQYF
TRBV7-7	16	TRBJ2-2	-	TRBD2	TGTGCTAGCAGCTTAGCGAGCGGGGGCTCCACCGGGGAGCTGTTTTTT	CASSLASGGSTGELFF
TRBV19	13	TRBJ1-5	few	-	TGTGCCAGTTCAGGGGAAGGAGGTCAGCCCCAGCATTTT	CASSGEGGQPQHF
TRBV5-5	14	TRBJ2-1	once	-	TGTGCCAGCAGCCTCGGCGGCGAGTACAATGAGCAGTTCTTC	CASSLGGEYNEQFF
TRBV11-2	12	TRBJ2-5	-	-	TGTGCCAGCAGCTTAGATCTTGAGACCCAGTACTTC	CASSLDLETQYF
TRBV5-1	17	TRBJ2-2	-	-	TGCGCCAGCAGCTTGTTCAGCAGGAGGGGGAACACCGGGGAGCTGTTTTTT	CASSLFSRRGNTGELFF
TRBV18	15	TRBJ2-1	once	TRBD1	TGTGCCAGCTCACCACCGCGACAGGGATTCAATGAGCAGTTCTTC	CASSPPRQGFNEQFF
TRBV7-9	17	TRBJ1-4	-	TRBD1	TGTGCCAGCAGCTTAACAGGGGGCTTCGCAACTAATGAAAAACTGTTTTTT	CASSLTGGFATNEKLFF
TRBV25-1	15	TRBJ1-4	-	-	TGTGCCAGCAGTGACCTACAGGGTGTGGGAGAAAAACTGTTTTTT	CASSDLQGVGEKLFF
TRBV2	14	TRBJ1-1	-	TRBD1	TGTGCCAGCAGTCCTCAGGGGGGTCGGCTTCAAGCTTTCTTT	CASSPQGGRLQAFF
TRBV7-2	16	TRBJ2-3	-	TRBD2	TGTGCCAGCAGGAGACTAGCGGGAGTGGGCACAGATACGCAGTATTTT	CASRRLAGVGTDTQYF
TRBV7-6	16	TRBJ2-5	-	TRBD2	TGTGCCAGCAGCTTCCCGACTAGCGGGGAGCAAGAGACCCAGTACTTC	CASSFPTSGEQETQYF
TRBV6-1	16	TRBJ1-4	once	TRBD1	TGTGCCAGCAGTGAGAACCCGGGACAGAGTAATGAAAAACTGTTTTTT	CASSENPGQSNEKLFF
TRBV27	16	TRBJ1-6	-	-	TGTGCCAGCAGTTTCGATGGGGGAGGATATAATTCACCCCTCCACTTT	CASSFDGGGYNSPLHF
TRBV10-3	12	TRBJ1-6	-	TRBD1	TGTGCCAGCCGACAGGGCGATTCACCCCTCCACTTT	CASRQGDSPLHF
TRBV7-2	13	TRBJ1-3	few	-	TGTGCCAGCAGCTCCTATGGTTCGGACACCATATATTTT	CASSSYGSDTIYF
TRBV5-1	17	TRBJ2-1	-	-	TGCGCCAGCAAGGGGGTAAAAGTTCCGGGCGGACCCGATGAGCAGTTCTTC	CASKGVKVPGGPDEQFF
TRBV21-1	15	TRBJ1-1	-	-	TGTGCCAGCTGCTCCTGTCCGGGTCCGAACACTGAAGCTTTCTTT	CASCSCPGPNTEAFF
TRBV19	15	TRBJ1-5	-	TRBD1	TGTGCCAGTACCGCCTTGAGACAGGGGGATCAGCCCCAGCATTTT	CASTALRQGDQPQHF
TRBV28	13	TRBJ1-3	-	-	TGTGCCAGCGGCACTATGCGGGGAAACACCATATATTTT	CASGTMRGNTIYF
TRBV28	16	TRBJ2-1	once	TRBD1	TGTGCCAGCAGTTCCGTGGACAGGGGCTATTACAATGAGCAGTTCTTC	CASSSVDRGYYNEQFF
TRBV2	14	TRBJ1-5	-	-	TGTGCCAGCAGTGTCGGGGGAACGAATCAGCCCCAGCATTTT	CASSVGGTNQPQHF
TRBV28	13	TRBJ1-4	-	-	TGTGCCAGCAGTTTGACAGTTAATGAAAAACTGTTTTTT	CASSLTVNEKLFF
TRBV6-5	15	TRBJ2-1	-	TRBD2	TGTGCCAGCAGCCGAGCGGGAGGTTCCTACAATGAGCAGTTCTTC	CASSRAGGSYNEQFF
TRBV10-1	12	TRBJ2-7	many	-	TGCGCCAGCGGGACTTCTTCCTACGAGCAGTACTTC	CASGTSSYEQYF
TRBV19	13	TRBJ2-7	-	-	TGTGCCAGTAGTCCCCGACAGGGAGGCGAGCAGTACTTC	CASSPRQGGEQYF
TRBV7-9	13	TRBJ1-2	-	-	TGTGCCAGCAGCTTAGAGGGGCACGGGGGCTACACCTTC	CASSLEGHGGYTF
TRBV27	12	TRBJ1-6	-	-	TGTGCCAGCAGTTTCGGTAGATCACCCCTCCACTTT	CASSFGRSPLHF
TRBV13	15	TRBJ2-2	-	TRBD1	TGTGCCAGCAGCCCCCGACAGGGGGACACCGGGGAGCTGTTTTTT	CASSPRQGDTGELFF
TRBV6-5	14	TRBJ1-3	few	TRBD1	TGTGCCAGCAGGGACAGGTCATCTGGAAACACCATATATTTT	CASRDRSSGNTIYF
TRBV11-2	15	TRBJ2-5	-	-	TGTGCCAGCCGCCGGGCCGGCAGGGCACAAGAGACCCAGTACTTC	CASRRAGRAQETQYF
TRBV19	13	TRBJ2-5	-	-	TGTGCCAGTAGGGAGCCGCTCCAAGAGACCCAGTACTTC	CASREPLQETQYF
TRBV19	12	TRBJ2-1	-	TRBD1	TGTGCCAGTAGTCAGAGTACAGGGGGTATGTTCTTC	CASSQSTGGMFF
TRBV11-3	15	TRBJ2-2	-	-	TGTGCCAGCAGCTTAACAGGGCGAGGGGCCGGGGAGCTGTTTTTT	CASSLTGRGAGELFF
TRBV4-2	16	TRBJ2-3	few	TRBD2	TGTGCCAGCAGCCAAGGGACTAGCAGAAGCACAGATACGCAGTATTTT	CASSQGTSRSTDTQYF
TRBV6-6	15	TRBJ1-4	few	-	TGTGCCAGCAGTTACTCACTTGAGACTAATGAAAAACTGTTTTTT	CASSYSLETNEKLFF
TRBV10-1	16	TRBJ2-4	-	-	TGCGCCAGCAGTGATGGTGGGGGACTAGCCAAAAACATTCAGTACTTC	CASSDGGGLAKNIQYF
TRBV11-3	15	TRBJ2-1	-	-	TGTGCCAGCAGCTTAGGCCTGGGGGGCTACAATGAGCAGTTCTTC	CASSLGLGGYNEQFF
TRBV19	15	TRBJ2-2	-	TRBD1	TGTGCCAGTAGAGAGGACAGGCGGAGGAACGGGGAGCTGTTTTTT	CASREDRRRNGELFF
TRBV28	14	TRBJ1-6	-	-	TGTGCCAGCCACTTGAGCTCCTATAATTCACCCCTCCACTTT	CASHLSSYNSPLHF
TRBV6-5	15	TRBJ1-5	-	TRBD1	TGTGCCAGCAGTCCCTGGACAGGGACAAATCAGCCCCAGCATTTT	CASSPWTGTNQPQHF